This note documents a single TCR beta chain sequence. The sample is drawn from a study of blood T cell repertoires in COVID-19. Study in general: COVID-19 samples, acute and convalescent, were from the United States, Italy and Spain. T cells, B-cell-depleted T cells, or PBMCs supplied cDNA or gDNA.

Source study methods: Reference gene primer amplification yielded estimated nucleated cell counts. Profiling relied on immunoSEQ multiplex PCR, and the TCRdb table lists in-frame clones only, not all of them. For V, J and clone size, that table is used; D and trimming come from the DNA. The table shows under 80,000 clones, with about 87% occurring only once. The CDR3 length is 12 residues. Germline V gene sequence: CDR1 MDHEN, CDR2 SYDVKM. Trimming took 5 bases from V and 6 from J, leaving 11 bases between them. Material: peripheral blood. The V and J genes are TRBV28 and TRBJ2-7; perhaps TRBD1 as D (6 bases). The clonotype was recovered from a woman aged 80 or older with active COVID-19. Here the CDR3 reads CASSPNRVEQYF. The CDR3 region has the DNA TGTGCCAGCAGTCCTAACAGGGTCGAGCAGTACTTC. Based on the CDR3 plus reference TRBV28 and TRBJ2-7, the full variable domain is DVKVTQSSRYLVKRTGEKVFLECVQDMDHENMFWYRQDPGLGLRLIYFSYDVKMKEKGDIPEGYSVSREKKERFSLILESASTNQTSMYLCASSPNRVEQYFGPGTRLTVT.